This T cell receptor beta chain appears in the sequencing data of a study of neurological immune-mediated disorders. Study-wide results and caveats: Phylogenetic grouping assigned the repertoires of 18 of 34 multiple sclerosis patients to a single related-CDR3 cluster, representing a possible signature. With the multiple sclerosis repertoire cluster, neither clinical nor MRI features showed any association.

Synthesis of cDNA was accomplished via 5'RACE employing 10-nucleotide random UMIs. One entry per CDR3 protein, called by TCRdb with MiXCR from the 5' RACE reads. The sample consists of 85,000 to 100,000 distinct CDR3 sequences, around 3.4% of them appearing once. Unsorted libraries were prepared from 2 million PBMCs held at -80 C. The table lists this clonotype with many counts. Its specificity is not known. This CDR3 has 13 amino acids. V was shortened by 1 base and J by 6 bases, with 10 bases between the two germline ends. Germline V CDR1 and CDR2: SGHRS, YFSETQ. The gene calls are TRBV5-1 and TRBJ1-2; D remains ambiguous. The clonotype comes from a woman younger than 30 with multiple sclerosis. The sequenced material came from PBMCs. The CDR3 loop is CASSLRRRDGYTF. The CDR3 DNA sequence: TGCGCCAGCAGCTTGCGTAGGAGGGATGGCTACACCTTC.